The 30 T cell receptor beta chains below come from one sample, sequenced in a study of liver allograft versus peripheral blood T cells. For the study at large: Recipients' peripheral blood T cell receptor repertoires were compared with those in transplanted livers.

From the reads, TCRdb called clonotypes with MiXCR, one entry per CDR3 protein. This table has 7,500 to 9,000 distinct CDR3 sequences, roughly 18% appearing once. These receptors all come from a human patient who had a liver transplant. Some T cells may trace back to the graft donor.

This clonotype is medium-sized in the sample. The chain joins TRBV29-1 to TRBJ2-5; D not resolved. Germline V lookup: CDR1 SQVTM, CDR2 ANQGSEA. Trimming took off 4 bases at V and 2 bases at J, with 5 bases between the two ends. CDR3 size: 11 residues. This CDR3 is CSVGVQETQYF. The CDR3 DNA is TGCAGCGTTGGGGTGCAAGAGACCCAGTACTTC.

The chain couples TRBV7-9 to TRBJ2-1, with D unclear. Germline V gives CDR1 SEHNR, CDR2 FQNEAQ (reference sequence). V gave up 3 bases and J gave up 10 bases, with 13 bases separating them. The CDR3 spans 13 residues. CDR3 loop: CASSLIRTQEQFF. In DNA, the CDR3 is TGTGCCAGCAGCTTGATCAGGACCCAGGAGCAGTTCTTC.

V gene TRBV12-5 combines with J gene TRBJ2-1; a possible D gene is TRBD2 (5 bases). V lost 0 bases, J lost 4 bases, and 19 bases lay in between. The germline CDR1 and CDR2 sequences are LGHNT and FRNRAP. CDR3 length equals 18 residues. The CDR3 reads CASGLVAIPSPNYNEQFF. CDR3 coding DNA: TGTGCTAGTGGTTTGGTAGCAATCCCTAGCCCGAATTACAATGAGCAGTTCTTC.

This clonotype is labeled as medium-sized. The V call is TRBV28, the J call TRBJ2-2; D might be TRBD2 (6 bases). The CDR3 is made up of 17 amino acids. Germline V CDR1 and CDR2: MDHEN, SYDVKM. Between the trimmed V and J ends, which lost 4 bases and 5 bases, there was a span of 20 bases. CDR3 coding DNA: TGTGCCAGCAGTTCCCTTTGGCGAGGGAGGAAGACCGGGGAGCTGTTTTTT. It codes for CASSSLWRGRKTGELFF. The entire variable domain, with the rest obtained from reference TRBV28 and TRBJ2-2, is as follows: DVKVTQSSRYLVKRTGEKVFLECVQDMDHENMFWYRQDPGLGLRLIYFSYDVKMKEKGDIPEGYSVSREKKERFSLILESASTNQTSMYLCASSSLWRGRKTGELFFGEGSRLTVL.

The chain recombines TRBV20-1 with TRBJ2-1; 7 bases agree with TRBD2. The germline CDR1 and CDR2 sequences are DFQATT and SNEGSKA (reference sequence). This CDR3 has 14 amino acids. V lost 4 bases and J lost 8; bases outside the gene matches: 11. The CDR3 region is CSAKGRAPKDEQFF. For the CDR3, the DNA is TGCAGTGCTAAGGGGAGGGCCCCAAAAGATGAGCAGTTCTTC.

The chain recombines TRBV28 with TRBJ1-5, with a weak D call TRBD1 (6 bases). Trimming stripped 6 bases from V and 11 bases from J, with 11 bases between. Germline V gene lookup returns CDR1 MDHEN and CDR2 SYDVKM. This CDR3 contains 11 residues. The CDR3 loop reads CASSDRGSQHF. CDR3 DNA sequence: TGTGCCAGCAGCGATAGGGGGTCCCAGCATTTT.

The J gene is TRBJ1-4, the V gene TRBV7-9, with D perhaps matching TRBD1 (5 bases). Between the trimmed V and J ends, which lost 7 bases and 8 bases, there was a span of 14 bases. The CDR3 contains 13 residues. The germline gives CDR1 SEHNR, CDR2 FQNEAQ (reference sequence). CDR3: CASNPLGLEKLFF. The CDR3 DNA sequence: TGTGCCAGCAACCCCCTGGGACTCGAAAAACTGTTTTTT.

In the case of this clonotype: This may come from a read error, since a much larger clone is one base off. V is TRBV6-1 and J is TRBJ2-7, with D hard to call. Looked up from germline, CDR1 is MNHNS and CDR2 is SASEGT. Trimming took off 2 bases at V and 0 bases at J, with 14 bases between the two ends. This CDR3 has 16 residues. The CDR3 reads CASSEYSKLGSYEQYF. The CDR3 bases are TGTGCCAGCAGTGAATATAGTAAGCTGGGCTCCTACGAGCAGTACTTC.

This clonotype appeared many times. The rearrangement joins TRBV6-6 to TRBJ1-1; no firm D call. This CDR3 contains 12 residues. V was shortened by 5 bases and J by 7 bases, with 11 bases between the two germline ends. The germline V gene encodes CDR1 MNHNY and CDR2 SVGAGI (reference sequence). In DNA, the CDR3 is TGTGCCAGCAGTGGGGTGGAGCGTGAAGCTTTCTTT. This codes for CASSGVEREAFF.

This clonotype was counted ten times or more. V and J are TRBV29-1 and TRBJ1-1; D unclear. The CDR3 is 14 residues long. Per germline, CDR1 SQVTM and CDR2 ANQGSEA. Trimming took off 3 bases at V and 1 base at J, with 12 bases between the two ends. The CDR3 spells CSVDDRTSNTEAFF. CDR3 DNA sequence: TGCAGCGTTGATGATAGGACTTCGAACACTGAAGCTTTCTTT.

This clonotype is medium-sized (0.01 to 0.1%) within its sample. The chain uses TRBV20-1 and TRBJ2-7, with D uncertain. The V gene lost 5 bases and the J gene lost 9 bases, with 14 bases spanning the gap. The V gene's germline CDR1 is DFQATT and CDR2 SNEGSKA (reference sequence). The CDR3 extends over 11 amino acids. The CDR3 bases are TGCAGTGCTTCCGAGGCGTACTCGCAGTACTTC. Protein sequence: CSASEAYSQYF.

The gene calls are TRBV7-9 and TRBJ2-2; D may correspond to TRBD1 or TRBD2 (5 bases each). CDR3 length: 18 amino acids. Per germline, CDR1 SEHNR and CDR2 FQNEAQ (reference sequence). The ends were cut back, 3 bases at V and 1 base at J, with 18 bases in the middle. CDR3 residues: CASSFVGWAGRNTGELFF. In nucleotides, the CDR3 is TGTGCCAGCAGCTTCGTTGGTTGGGCAGGGAGGAACACCGGGGAGCTGTTTTTT.

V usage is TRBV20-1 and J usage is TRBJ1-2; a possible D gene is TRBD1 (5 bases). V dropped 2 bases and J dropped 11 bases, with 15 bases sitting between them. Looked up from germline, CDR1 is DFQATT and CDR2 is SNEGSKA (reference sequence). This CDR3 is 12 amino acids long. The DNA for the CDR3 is TGCAGTGCTAGACAGGAGGGTTGGGGGTACACCTTC. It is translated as CSARQEGWGYTF.

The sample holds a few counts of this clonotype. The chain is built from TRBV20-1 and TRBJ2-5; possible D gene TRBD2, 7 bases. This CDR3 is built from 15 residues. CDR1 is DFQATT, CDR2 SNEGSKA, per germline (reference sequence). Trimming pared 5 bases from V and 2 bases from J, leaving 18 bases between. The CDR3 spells CSAGGTGGTQETQYF. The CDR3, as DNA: TGCAGTGCTGGGGGTACCGGGGGGACACAAGAGACCCAGTACTTC.

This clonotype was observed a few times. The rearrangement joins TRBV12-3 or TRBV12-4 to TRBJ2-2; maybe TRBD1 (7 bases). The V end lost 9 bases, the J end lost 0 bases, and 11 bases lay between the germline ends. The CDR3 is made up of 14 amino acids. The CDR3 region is CASSGQANTGELFF. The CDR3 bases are TGTGCCAGTAGCGGACAGGCGAACACCGGGGAGCTGTTTTTT.

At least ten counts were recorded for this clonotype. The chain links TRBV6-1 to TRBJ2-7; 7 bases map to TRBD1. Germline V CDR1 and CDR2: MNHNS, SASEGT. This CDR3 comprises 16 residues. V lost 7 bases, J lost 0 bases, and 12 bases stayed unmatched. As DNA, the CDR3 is TGTGCCAGCAATTCCGGACAGGCCAGGAGCTCCTACGAGCAGTACTTC. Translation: CASNSGQARSSYEQYF.

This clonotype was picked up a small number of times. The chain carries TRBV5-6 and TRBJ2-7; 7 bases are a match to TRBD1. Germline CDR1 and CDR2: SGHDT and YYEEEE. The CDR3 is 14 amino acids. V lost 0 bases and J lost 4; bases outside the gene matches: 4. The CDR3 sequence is CASSLGGQLYEQYF. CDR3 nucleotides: TGTGCCAGCAGCTTGGGGGGACAGCTTTACGAGCAGTACTTC.

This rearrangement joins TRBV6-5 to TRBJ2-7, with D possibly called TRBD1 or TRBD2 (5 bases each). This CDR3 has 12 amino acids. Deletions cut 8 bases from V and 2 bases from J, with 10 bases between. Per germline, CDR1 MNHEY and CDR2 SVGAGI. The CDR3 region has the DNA TGTGCCAGCGAGGGGAGTCCCTACGAGCAGTACTTC. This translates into CASEGSPYEQYF.

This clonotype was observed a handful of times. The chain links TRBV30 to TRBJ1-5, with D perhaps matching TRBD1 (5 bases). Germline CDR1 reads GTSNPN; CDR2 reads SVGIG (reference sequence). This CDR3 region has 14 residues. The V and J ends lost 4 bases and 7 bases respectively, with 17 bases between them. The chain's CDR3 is CAWNPGWGAQPQHF. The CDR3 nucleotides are TGTGCCTGGAATCCAGGGTGGGGAGCACAGCCCCAGCATTTT.

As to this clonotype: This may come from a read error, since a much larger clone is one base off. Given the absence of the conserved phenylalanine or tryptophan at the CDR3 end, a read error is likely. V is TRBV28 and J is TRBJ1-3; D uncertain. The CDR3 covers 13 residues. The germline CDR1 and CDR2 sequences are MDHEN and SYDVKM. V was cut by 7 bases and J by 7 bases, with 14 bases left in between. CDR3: CASIAHPGNTIYY. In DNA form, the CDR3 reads TGTGCCAGCATAGCACACCCCGGGAACACCATATATTAT.

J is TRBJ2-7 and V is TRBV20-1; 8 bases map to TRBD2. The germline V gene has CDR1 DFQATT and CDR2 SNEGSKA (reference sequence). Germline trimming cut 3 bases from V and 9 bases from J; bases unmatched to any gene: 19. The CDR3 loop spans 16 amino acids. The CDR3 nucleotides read TGCAGTGCTAGGGAGCAAGGACTAGCTGTCCCGGGGAGGCAGTACTTC. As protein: CSAREQGLAVPGRQYF.

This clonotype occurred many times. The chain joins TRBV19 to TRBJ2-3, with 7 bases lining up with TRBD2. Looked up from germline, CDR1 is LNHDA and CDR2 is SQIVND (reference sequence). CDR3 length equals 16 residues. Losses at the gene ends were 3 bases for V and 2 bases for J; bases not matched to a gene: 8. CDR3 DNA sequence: TGTGCCAGTAGTATTCGCCGCGGGAGCTACACAGATACGCAGTATTTT. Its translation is CASSIRRGSYTDTQYF.

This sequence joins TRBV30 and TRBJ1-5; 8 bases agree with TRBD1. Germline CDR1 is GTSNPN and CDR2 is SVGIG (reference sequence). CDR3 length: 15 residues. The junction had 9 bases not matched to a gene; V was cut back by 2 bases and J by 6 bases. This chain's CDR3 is CAWSKAGGRSQPQHF. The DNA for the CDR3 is TGTGCCTGGAGTAAGGCAGGGGGCCGCAGTCAGCCCCAGCATTTT.

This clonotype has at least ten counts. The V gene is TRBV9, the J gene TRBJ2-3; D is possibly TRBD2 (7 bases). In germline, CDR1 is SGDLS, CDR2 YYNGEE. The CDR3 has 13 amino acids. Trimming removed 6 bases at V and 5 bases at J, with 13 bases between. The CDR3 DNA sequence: TGTGCCAGCACCTCAGGGGAGGGAGATACGCAGTATTTT. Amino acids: CASTSGEGDTQYF.

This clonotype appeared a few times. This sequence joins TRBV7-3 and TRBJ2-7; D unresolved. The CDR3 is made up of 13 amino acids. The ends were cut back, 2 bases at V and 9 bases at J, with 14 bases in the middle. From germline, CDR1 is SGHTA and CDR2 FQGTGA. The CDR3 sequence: CASSLGRDSGQYF. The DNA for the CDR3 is TGTGCCAGCAGCTTAGGGCGAGATTCGGGGCAGTACTTC.

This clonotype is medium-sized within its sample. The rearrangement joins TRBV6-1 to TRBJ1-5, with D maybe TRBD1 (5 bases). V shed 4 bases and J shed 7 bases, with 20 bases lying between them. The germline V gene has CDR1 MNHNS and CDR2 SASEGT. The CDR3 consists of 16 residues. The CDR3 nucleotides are TGTGCCAGCAGTGGCGGGTTCGGGGCCGAGGGGCAGCCCCAGCATTTT. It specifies CASSGGFGAEGQPQHF.

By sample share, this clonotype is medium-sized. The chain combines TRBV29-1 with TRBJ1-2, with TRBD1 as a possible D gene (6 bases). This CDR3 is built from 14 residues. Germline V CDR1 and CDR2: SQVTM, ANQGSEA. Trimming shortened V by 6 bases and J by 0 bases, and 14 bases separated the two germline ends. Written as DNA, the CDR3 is TGCAGCGTCGTTAGGGGGTCGGCTAACTATGGCTACACCTTC. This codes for CSVVRGSANYGYTF.

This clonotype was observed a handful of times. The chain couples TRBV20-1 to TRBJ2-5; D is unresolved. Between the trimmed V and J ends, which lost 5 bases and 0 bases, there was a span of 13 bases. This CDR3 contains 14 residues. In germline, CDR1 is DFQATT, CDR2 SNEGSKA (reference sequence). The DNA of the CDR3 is TGCAGTGCTCCTCCCTTCGGCTACCAAGAGACCCAGTACTTC. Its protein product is CSAPPFGYQETQYF.

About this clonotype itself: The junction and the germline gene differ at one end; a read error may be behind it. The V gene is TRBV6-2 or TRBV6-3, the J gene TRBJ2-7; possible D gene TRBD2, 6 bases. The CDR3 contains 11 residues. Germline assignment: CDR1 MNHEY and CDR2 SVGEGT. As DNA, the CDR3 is TGTGCCAGCAGTTATCCGGGACTGCCCGGCTTC. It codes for CASSYPGLPGF.

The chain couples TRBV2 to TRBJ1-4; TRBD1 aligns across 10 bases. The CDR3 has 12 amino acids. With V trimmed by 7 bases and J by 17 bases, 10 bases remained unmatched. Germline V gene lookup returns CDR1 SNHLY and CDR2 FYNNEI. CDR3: CASTNRGDRGFF. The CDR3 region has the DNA TGTGCCAGCACTAACCGCGGGGACAGGGGTTTTTTT. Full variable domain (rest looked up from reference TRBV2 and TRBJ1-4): EPEVTQTPSHQVTQMGQEVILRCVPISNHLYFYWYRQILGQKVEFLVSFYNNEISEKSEIFDDQFSVERPDGSNFTLKIRSTKLEDSAMYFCASTNRGDRGFFGSGTQLSVL.